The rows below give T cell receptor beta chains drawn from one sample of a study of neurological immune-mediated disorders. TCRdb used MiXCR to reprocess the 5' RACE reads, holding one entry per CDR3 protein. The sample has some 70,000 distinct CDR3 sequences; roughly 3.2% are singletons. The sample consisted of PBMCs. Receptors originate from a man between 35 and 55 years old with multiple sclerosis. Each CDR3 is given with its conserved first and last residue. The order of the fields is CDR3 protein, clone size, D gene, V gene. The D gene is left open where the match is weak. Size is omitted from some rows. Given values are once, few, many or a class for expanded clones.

cdr3_aa: CSASNPRDRAGYEQYF
clone_size: many
d_call: TRBD1
v_call: TRBV20-1

cdr3_aa: CASGESSYNSPLHF
clone_size: many
d_call: -
v_call: TRBV2

cdr3_aa: CASSFDVASEQYF
clone_size: few
d_call: -
v_call: TRBV7-7

cdr3_aa: CASSLNSKGAKAEAFF
clone_size: -
d_call: TRBD1
v_call: TRBV12-3/TRBV12-4

cdr3_aa: CASREPGQSNTEAFF
clone_size: -
d_call: -
v_call: TRBV4-1

cdr3_aa: CASSLAASSGESYEQYF
clone_size: many
d_call: TRBD2
v_call: TRBV5-1

cdr3_aa: CSVEGTGGHEQYF
clone_size: many
d_call: TRBD1
v_call: TRBV29-1

cdr3_aa: CASSLDGGWVTQYF
clone_size: many
d_call: -
v_call: TRBV7-9

cdr3_aa: CASSPGLGNQPQHF
clone_size: many
d_call: -
v_call: TRBV7-9

cdr3_aa: CSSGQGETQYF
clone_size: many
d_call: -
v_call: TRBV20-1

cdr3_aa: CASRPSGGAETQYF
clone_size: many
d_call: TRBD1
v_call: TRBV6-5

cdr3_aa: CASSLWQSGEQYF
clone_size: many
d_call: -
v_call: TRBV7-2

cdr3_aa: CASSLTTDTYEQYF
clone_size: many
d_call: -
v_call: TRBV7-3

cdr3_aa: CASSRQAEAFF
clone_size: many
d_call: -
v_call: TRBV3-1

cdr3_aa: CASSPLAGERVNEQFF
clone_size: many
d_call: TRBD2
v_call: TRBV5-6

cdr3_aa: CNSSRTSAGLGYTF
clone_size: -
d_call: -
v_call: TRBV12-3/TRBV12-4

cdr3_aa: CASSYSGLANQPQHF
clone_size: many
d_call: -
v_call: TRBV6-5

cdr3_aa: CASSPPFRLAGLKDTQYF
clone_size: many
d_call: TRBD2
v_call: TRBV7-9

cdr3_aa: CASGTFQETQYF
clone_size: many
d_call: -
v_call: TRBV6-5

cdr3_aa: CASSLAGTDEKLFF
clone_size: many
d_call: TRBD1
v_call: TRBV5-1

cdr3_aa: CAWSVPTGENEKLFF
clone_size: many
d_call: -
v_call: TRBV30

cdr3_aa: CSAKRQGAYEQYF
clone_size: many
d_call: TRBD1
v_call: TRBV20-1

cdr3_aa: CSALRLAGGRETQYF
clone_size: many
d_call: TRBD2
v_call: TRBV20-1